The 13 T cell receptor beta chains presented below share a single source sample, sequenced in a study of shared clonotypes between healthy human individuals. Profiling relied on immunoSEQ multiplex PCR, and the TCRdb table lists in-frame clones only, not all of them. The sample comprises around 700,000 clones, about 78% of which are singletons, and approximately 2% rests with the top ten. Sample: memory CD4+ T cells sorted from blood. The subset: CD45RA-negative fraction. Receptors originate from a woman aged 30 to 39 in good health.

This chain links TRBV18 with TRBJ1-2, with TRBD1 identical over 10 bases. Losses at the gene ends were 6 bases for V and 6 bases for J; bases not matched to a gene: 7. Germline V gene sequence: CDR1 KGHSH, CDR2 LQKENI. There are 14 residues in the CDR3. The CDR3 sequence is CASSPDRGNHGYTF. CDR3 sequence (DNA): TGTGCCAGCTCTCCGGACAGGGGGAATCATGGCTACACCTTC.

CDR3 in amino acids: CASSPQQGLAGISDTQYF. As DNA, the CDR3 is TGTGCCAGCTCACCACAGCAAGGACTAGCGGGTATTTCAGATACGCAGTATTTT. The chain has TRBV18 and TRBJ2-3; 11 positions agree with TRBD2. The CDR3 is 18 amino acids. The germline CDR1 and CDR2 sequences are KGHSH and LQKENI. The trim removed 1 base at V and 4 bases at J, leaving 10 bases unmatched.

With regard to this clone: At the DNA level, this CDR3 is encoded by other sequences in the same sample as well. V is TRBV28 and J is TRBJ2-3, with a tentative D call TRBD1 (5 bases). Trimming cost V 2 bases and J 1 base, with 10 bases left between them. This CDR3 region has 15 residues. Germline V gene lookup returns CDR1 MDHEN and CDR2 SYDVKM. The CDR3 DNA reads TGTGCCAGCAGTTTACGGCAGGGTGGCACAGATACGCAGTATTTT. Translating it yields CASSLRQGGTDTQYF.

This chain connects TRBV6-5 to TRBJ2-1; perhaps TRBD2 as D (6 bases). Germline CDR1 MNHEY, CDR2 SVGAGI. V lost 5 bases to trimming and J lost 7 bases, with 15 bases between them. The CDR3 covers 14 residues. The CDR3 region has the DNA TGTGCCAGCAGTCCGTGGGGGGAGATAAATGAGCAGTTCTTC. Its translation: CASSPWGEINEQFF.

This rearrangement joins TRBV19 to TRBJ2-7, with D possibly being TRBD2 (5 bases). CDR3 length equals 17 residues. From germline, CDR1 is LNHDA and CDR2 SQIVND (reference sequence). Trimming left V 4 bases short and J 0 bases short, with 19 bases between. The CDR3 DNA reads as TGTGCCAGTAGTAGCCAATCATCGCCGGGAAACTCCTACGAGCAGTACTTC. It encodes CASSSQSSPGNSYEQYF.

The rearrangement links TRBV7-9 to TRBJ2-2, with D possibly matching TRBD2 (5 bases). The CDR3 loop spans 16 amino acids. Germline V gene sequence: CDR1 SEHNR, CDR2 FQNEAQ (reference sequence). Between the trimmed V and J ends, which lost 2 bases and 5 bases, there was a span of 15 bases. CDR3 in amino acids: CASSLYPGNPTGELFF. The CDR3 DNA reads TGTGCCAGCAGCTTATACCCGGGAAATCCGACCGGGGAGCTGTTTTTT. The full variable domain, in which reference TRBV7-9 and TRBJ2-2 provide the parts outside the CDR3, is DTGVSQNPRHKITKRGQNVTFRCDPISEHNRLYWYRQTLGQGPEFLTYFQNEAQLEKSRLLSDRFSAERPKGSFSTLEIQRTEQGDSAMYLCASSLYPGNPTGELFFGEGSRLTVL.

The chain links TRBV27 to TRBJ2-1; 9 bases are shared with TRBD2. The CDR3 is 15 residues long. The germline CDR1 and CDR2 sequences are MNHEY and SMNVEV (reference sequence). V shed 2 bases, J shed 9 bases, and the junction held 8 bases outside the gene matches. The CDR3 nucleotides read TGTGCCAGCAGTTTAGAAGCCGGGACTAGCCCTGAGCAGTTCTTC. Amino acids: CASSLEAGTSPEQFF.

Concerning this clone: This same CDR3 is encoded by further DNA sequences in the sample. The chain carries TRBV20-1 and TRBJ2-7; possible D gene TRBD2, 7 bases. CDR3 size: 11 residues. Germline loops: CDR1 DFQATT, CDR2 SNEGSKA (reference sequence). The germline V and J ends were trimmed by 6 bases and 6 bases, with 12 bases remaining between them. CDR3 loop: CSARGGSEQYF. Here the CDR3 DNA reads TGCAGTGCGAGGGGGGGTAGCGAGCAGTACTTC.

The chain links TRBV28 to TRBJ1-2; D is unclear. V lost 3 bases, J lost 8 bases, and 7 bases lay in between. CDR3 size: 11 residues. Germline CDR1 and CDR2: MDHEN and SYDVKM. The CDR3: CASSFYAGYTF. For the CDR3, the DNA is TGTGCCAGCAGTTTCTATGCCGGCTACACCTTC.

This chain connects TRBV7-9 to TRBJ2-3; 7 nucleotides match TRBD1. Unmatched junction bases numbered 5, after V lost 5 bases and J lost 0 bases. This CDR3 region has 15 residues. Germline lookup yields CDR1 SEHNR and CDR2 FQNEAQ (reference sequence). In DNA, the CDR3 is TGTGCCAGCAGCGTAGAGGACAGGAGCACAGATACGCAGTATTTT. Its protein is CASSVEDRSTDTQYF.

The V gene is TRBV5-1, the J gene TRBJ2-7; 9 nucleotides match TRBD2. Per the germline V gene, CDR1 is SGHRS and CDR2 is YFSETQ. V lost 7 bases to trimming and J lost 6 bases; unmatched junction nucleotides: 11. The CDR3 runs 14 residues. The CDR3 region has the DNA TGCGCCAGCCACGTAGGGACTAGCCCACTCGAGCAGTACTTC. Protein product: CASHVGTSPLEQYF.

The chain is built from TRBV6-5 and TRBJ1-4, with unresolved D. CDR1 is MNHEY, CDR2 SVGAGI, per germline. CDR3 length equals 13 residues. The V end was cut by 6 bases, the J end by 3 bases, with 8 bases between. This chain's CDR3 is CASRLQPNEKLFF. Written as DNA, the CDR3 is TGTGCCAGCAGGCTACAGCCTAATGAAAAACTGTTTTTT.

The rearrangement links TRBV5-6 to TRBJ1-5; D perhaps matches TRBD1 (6 bases). V was shortened by 5 bases and J by 3 bases, with 15 bases between the two germline ends. Per germline, CDR1 SGHDT and CDR2 YYEEEE. The CDR3 is made up of 15 amino acids. The CDR3 reads CASSRTGSPNQPQHF. The CDR3 nucleotides read TGTGCCAGCAGTCGAACAGGGTCCCCCAATCAGCCCCAGCATTTT.